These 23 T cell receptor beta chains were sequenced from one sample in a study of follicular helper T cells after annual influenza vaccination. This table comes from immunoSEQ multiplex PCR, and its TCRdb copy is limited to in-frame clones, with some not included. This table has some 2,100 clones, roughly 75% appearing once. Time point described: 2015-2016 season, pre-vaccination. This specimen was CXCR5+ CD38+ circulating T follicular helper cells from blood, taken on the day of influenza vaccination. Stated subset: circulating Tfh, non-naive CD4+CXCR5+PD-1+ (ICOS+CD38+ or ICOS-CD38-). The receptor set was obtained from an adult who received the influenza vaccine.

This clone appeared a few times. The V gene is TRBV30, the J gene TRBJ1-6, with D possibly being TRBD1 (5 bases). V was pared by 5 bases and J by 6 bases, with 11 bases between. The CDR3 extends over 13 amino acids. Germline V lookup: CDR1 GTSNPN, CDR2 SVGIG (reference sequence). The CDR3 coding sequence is TGTGCCTGGCAAGGGGAGGTTAATTCACCCCTCCACTTT. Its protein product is CAWQGEVNSPLHF.

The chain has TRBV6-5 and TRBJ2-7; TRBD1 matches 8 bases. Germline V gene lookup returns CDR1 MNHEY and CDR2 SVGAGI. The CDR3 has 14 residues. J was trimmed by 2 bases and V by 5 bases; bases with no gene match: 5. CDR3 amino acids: CASSVRTGPYEQYF. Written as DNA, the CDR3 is TGTGCCAGCAGTGTCAGGACAGGGCCCTACGAGCAGTACTTC.

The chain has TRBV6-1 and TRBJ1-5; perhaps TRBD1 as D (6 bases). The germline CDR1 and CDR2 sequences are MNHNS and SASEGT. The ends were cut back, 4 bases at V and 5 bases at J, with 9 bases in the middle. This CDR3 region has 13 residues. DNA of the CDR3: TGTGCCAGCAGTGGGAGGGGGGATCAGCCCCAGCATTTT. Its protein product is CASSGRGDQPQHF.

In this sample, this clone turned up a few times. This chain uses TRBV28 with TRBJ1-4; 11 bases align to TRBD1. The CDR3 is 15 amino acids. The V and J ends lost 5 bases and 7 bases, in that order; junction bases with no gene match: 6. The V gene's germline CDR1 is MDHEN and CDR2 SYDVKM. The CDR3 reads CASSRSGTGGEKLFF. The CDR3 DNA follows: TGTGCCAGCAGTCGATCCGGGACAGGGGGTGAAAAACTGTTTTTT.

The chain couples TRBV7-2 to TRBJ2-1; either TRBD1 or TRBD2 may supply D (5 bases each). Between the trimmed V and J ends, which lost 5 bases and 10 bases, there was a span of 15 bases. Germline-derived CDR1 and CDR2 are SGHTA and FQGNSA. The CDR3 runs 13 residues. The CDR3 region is CASSLNLGDEQFF. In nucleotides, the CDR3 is TGTGCCAGCAGCCTCAATTTGGGGGACGAGCAGTTCTTC.

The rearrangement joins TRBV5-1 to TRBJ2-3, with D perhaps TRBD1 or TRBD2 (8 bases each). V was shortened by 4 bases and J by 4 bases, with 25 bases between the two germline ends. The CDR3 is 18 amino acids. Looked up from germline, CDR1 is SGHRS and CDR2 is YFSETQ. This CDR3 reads CASSAQGATLSGADTQYF. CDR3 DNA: TGCGCCAGCAGCGCGCAGGGGGCTACCCTTAGCGGGGCAGATACGCAGTATTTT.

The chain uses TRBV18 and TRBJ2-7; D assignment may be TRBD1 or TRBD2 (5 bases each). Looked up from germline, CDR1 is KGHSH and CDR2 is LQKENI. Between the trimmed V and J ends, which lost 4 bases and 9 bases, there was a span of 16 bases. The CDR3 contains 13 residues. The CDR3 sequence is CASSLRDREGQYF. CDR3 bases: TGTGCCAGCTCACTCCGGGACCGGGAAGGGCAGTACTTC.

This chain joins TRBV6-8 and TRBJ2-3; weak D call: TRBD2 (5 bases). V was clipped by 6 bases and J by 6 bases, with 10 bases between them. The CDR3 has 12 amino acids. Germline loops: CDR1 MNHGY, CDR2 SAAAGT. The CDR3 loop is CASRGGGDTQYF. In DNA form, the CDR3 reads TGTGCCAGCAGGGGCGGCGGGGATACGCAGTATTTT.

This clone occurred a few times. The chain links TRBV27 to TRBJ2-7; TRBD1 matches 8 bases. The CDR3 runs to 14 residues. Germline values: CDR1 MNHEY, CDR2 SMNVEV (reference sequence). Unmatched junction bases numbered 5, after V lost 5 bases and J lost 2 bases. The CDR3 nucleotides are TGTGCCAGCAGTCCAAGGACAGGGCCCTACGAGCAGTACTTC. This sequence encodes CASSPRTGPYEQYF.

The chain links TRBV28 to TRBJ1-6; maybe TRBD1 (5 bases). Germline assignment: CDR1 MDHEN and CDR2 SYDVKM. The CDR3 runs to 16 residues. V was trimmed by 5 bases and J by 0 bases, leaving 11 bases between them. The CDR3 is CASSQGHSSYNSPLHF. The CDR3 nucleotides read TGTGCCAGCAGTCAAGGACACAGCTCCTATAATTCACCCCTCCACTTT.

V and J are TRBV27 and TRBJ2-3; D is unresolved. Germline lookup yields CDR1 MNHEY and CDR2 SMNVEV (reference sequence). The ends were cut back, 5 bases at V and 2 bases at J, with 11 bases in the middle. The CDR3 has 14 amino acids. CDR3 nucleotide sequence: TGTGCCAGCAGTAAACGGAGTACCACAGATACGCAGTATTTT. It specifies CASSKRSTTDTQYF.

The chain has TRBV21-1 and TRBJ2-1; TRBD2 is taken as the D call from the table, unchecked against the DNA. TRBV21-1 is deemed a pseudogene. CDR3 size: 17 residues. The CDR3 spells CASSKALLAGGPDEQFF. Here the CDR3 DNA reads TGTGCCAGCAGCAAAGCGCTCCTAGCGGGAGGGCCAGATGAGCAGTTCTTC.

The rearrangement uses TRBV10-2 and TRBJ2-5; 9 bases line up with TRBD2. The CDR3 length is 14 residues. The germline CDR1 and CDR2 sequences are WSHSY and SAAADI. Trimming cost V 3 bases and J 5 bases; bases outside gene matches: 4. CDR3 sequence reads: CASSDGLAKETQYF. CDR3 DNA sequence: TGCGCCAGCAGTGATGGACTAGCGAAGGAGACCCAGTACTTC.

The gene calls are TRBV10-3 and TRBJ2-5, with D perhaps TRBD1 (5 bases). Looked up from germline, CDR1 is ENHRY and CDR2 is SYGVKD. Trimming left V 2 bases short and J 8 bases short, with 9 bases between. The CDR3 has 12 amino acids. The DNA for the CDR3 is TGTGCCATCAGTGAGGACGACAGAACCCAGTACTTC. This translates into CAISEDDRTQYF.

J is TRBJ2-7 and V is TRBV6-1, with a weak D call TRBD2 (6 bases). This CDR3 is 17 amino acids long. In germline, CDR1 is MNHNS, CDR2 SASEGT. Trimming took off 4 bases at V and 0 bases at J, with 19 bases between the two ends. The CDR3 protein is CASSGRDGGISSYEQYF. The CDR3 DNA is TGTGCCAGCAGTGGGCGGGACGGAGGAATCAGCTCCTACGAGCAGTACTTC.

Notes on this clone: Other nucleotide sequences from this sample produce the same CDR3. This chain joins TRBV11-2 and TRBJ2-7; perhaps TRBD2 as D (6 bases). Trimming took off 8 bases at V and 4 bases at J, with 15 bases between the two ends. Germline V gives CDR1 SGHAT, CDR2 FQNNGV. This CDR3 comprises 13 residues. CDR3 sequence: CASSTLEGYEQYF. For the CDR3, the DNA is TGTGCCAGCTCCACCTTGGAGGGATACGAGCAGTACTTC.

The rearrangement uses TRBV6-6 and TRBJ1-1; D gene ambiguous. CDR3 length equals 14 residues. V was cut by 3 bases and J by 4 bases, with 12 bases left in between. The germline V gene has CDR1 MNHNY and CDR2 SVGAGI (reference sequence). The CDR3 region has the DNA TGTGCCAGCAGTTATCAAGGATCTGGCACTGAAGCTTTCTTT. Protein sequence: CASSYQGSGTEAFF.

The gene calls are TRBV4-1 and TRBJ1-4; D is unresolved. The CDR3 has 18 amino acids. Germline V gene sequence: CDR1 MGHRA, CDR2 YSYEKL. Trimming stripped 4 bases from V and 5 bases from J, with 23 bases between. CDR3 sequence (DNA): TGCGCCAGCAGCCCCCCACCTGATGCGGGTCACCCGAATGAAAAACTGTTTTTT. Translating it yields CASSPPPDAGHPNEKLFF.

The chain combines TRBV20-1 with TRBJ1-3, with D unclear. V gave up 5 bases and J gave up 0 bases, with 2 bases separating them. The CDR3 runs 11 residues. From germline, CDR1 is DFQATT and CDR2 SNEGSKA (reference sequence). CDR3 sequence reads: CSAYSGNTIYF. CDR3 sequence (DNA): TGCAGTGCTTACTCTGGAAACACCATATATTTT.

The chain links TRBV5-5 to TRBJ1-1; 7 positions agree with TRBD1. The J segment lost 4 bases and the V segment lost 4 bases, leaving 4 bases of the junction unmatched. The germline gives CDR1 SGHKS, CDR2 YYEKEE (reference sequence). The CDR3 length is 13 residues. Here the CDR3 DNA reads TGTGCCAGCAGCGGAACAGGGGCCACTGAAGCTTTCTTT. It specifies CASSGTGATEAFF.

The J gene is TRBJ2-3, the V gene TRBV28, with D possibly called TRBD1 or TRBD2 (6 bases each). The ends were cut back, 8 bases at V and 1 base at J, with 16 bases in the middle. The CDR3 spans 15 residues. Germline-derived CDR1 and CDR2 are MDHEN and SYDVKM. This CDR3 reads CASSHGGRGTDTQYF. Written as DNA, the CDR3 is TGTGCCAGCTCCCATGGGGGGCGAGGCACAGATACGCAGTATTTT.

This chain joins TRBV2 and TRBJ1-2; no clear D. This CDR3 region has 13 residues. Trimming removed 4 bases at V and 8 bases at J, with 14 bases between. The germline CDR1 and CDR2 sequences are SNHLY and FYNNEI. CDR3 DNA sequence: TGTGCCAGCAGTGCCTTCCCGGGTGGAGGCTACACCTTC. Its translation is CASSAFPGGGYTF.

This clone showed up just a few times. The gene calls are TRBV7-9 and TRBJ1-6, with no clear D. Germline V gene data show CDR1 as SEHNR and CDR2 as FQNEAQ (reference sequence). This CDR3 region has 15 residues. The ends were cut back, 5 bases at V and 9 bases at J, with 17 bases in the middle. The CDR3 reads CASSPEALSFSPLHF. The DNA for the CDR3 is TGTGCCAGCAGCCCAGAGGCACTGAGTTTTTCACCCCTCCACTTT.